Listed below are T cell receptor beta chains from one sample, sequenced in a study of graft-versus-host responses after intestinal transplantation. Method: immunoSEQ multiplex PCR; TCRdb's copy keeps in-frame clones and lacks some. The sample includes tens of thousands of clones, around 90% of them seen just once. These TCRs are of unknown antigen specificity. The specimen was unstimulated CD4+ T cells sorted from spleen or lymph node cells, collected before intestinal transplant. The receptors here all came from a human donor who received an intestinal transplant. The CDR3 runs from the conserved cysteine through the conserved F or W. The D gene is left open where the match is weak. Clone sizes are given selectively: once, few, many, or a class where the clone is expanded.

d_gene,j_gene,len,abundance,v_gene,CDR3aa,CDR3nt
-,TRBJ1-2,15,-,TRBV18,CASSPLGEGGYGYTF,TGTGCCAGCTCACCCCTCGGGGAGGGAGGCTATGGCTACACCTTC
-,TRBJ1-2,14,-,TRBV25-1,CASSGTDLSIGYTF,TGTGCCAGCAGTGGGACAGACCTCTCTATCGGCTACACCTTC
TRBD1,TRBJ1-1,14,-,TRBV5-4,CASRKGALNTEAFF,TGTGCCAGCAGGAAGGGGGCCCTGAACACTGAAGCTTTCTTT
-,TRBJ1-4,13,-,TRBV10-3,CAISGTAGEKLFF,TGTGCCATCAGTGGCACAGCGGGTGAAAAACTGTTTTTT
-,TRBJ1-2,14,-,TRBV5-8,CASSLGQKNYGYTF,TGTGCCAGCAGCCTAGGACAGAAAAACTATGGCTACACCTTC
-,TRBJ1-4,15,-,TRBV6-6,CASSYSGQSNEKLFF,TGTGCCAGCAGTTACTCCGGACAGTCTAATGAAAAACTGTTTTTT
-,TRBJ1-1,15,-,TRBV6-5,CASSYGERENTEAFF,TGTGCCAGCAGTTACGGCGAGCGGGAGAACACTGAAGCTTTCTTT
TRBD2,TRBJ2-7,16,-,TRBV5-4,CASSSGLAGVRDEQYF,TGTGCCAGCAGCTCAGGACTAGCGGGAGTGAGAGACGAGCAGTACTTC
TRBD1,TRBJ1-1,16,once,TRBV6-1,CASSERRGGAGTEAFF,TGTGCCAGCAGTGAGAGAAGAGGGGGCGCGGGCACTGAAGCTTTCTTT
TRBD1,TRBJ1-1,13,-,TRBV2,CASSRGQGFEAFF,TGTGCCAGCAGTCGAGGACAGGGCTTTGAAGCTTTCTTT
TRBD2,TRBJ2-1,16,-,TRBV5-1,CASSAPLAGGENEQFF,TGCGCCAGCAGCGCCCCACTAGCGGGAGGGGAGAATGAGCAGTTCTTC
-,TRBJ1-5,15,once,TRBV6-5,CASSVRGGADQPQHF,TGTGCCAGCAGTGTCCGGGGGGGCGCGGATCAGCCCCAGCATTTT
-,TRBJ2-3,15,-,TRBV4-1,CASSQGASGTDTQYF,TGCGCCAGCAGCCAAGGGGCTAGCGGCACAGATACGCAGTATTTT
-,TRBJ2-1,14,-,TRBV2,CASSDRVGLGEQFF,TGTGCCAGCAGTGACAGGGTTGGTCTTGGGGAGCAGTTCTTC
-,TRBJ1-6,11,few,TRBV11-2,CASSSNSPLHF,TGTGCCAGCAGCTCGAATTCACCCCTCCACTTT
TRBD2,TRBJ2-1,18,few,TRBV7-9,CASSLPWASGAHDNEQFF,TGTGCCAGCAGCTTACCCTGGGCTAGCGGGGCGCACGACAATGAGCAGTTCTTC
-,TRBJ1-5,14,-,TRBV2,CASSESGSNQPQHF,TGTGCCAGCAGTGAGTCGGGGAGCAATCAGCCCCAGCATTTT
-,TRBJ2-1,14,-,TRBV29-1,CSLHRGGSYNEQFF,TGCAGCCTCCACAGGGGAGGCTCCTACAATGAGCAGTTCTTC
TRBD1,TRBJ2-1,17,-,TRBV2,CASRSAGGRGYYNEQFF,TGTGCCAGTAGGTCTGCTGGAGGCAGGGGGTACTACAATGAGCAGTTCTTC
TRBD2,TRBJ2-2,18,-,TRBV9,CASSAPTSGGTATGELFF,TGTGCCAGCAGCGCGCCGACTAGCGGGGGAACTGCCACCGGGGAGCTGTTTTTT
-,TRBJ1-2,13,-,TRBV27,CASSFRQGNGYTF,TGTGCCAGCAGTTTCAGGCAGGGGAATGGCTACACCTTC
TRBD2,TRBJ2-7,14,-,TRBV28,CASIGLAGVYEQYF,TGTGCCAGCATAGGACTAGCGGGAGTCTACGAGCAGTACTTC
-,TRBJ1-4,16,few,TRBV5-1,CASSLGGSATNEKLFF,TGCGCCAGCAGCTTGGGCGGCAGTGCAACTAATGAAAAACTGTTTTTT
TRBD1,TRBJ1-2,15,few,TRBV19,CASSTTGADNYGYTF,TGTGCCAGTAGTACCACAGGGGCCGATAACTATGGCTACACCTTC
TRBD2,TRBJ2-1,16,-,TRBV19,CASSRLAGSGYNEQFF,TGTGCCAGTAGTAGGCTAGCGGGAAGTGGGTACAATGAGCAGTTCTTC
-,TRBJ1-6,13,-,TRBV27,CASSFEGNSPLHF,TGTGCCAGCAGTTTTGAGGGAAATTCACCCCTCCACTTT
-,TRBJ2-2,15,-,TRBV6-6,CASSPPGGMTGELFF,TGTGCCAGCAGTCCACCTGGGGGGATGACCGGGGAGCTGTTTTTT
TRBD1,TRBJ1-2,13,-,TRBV10-2,CASSKSGGDGYTF,TGCGCCAGCAGTAAATCAGGGGGCGATGGCTACACCTTC
TRBD1,TRBJ1-2,14,-,TRBV5-5,CASSPTGDFYGYTF,TGTGCCAGCAGCCCCACAGGGGACTTCTATGGCTACACCTTC
TRBD2,TRBJ2-1,16,-,TRBV27,CASSFLTSGRNNEQFF,TGTGCCAGCAGTTTCTTGACTAGCGGGAGAAATAATGAGCAGTTCTTC
-,TRBJ1-2,15,-,TRBV2,CASSGGQGSNYGYTF,TGTGCCAGCAGTGGAGGGCAAGGGTCGAACTATGGCTACACCTTC
-,TRBJ2-2,14,-,TRBV5-1,CASSLAAAAGELFF,TGCGCCAGCAGCTTGGCGGCGGCGGCCGGGGAGCTGTTTTTT
TRBD2,TRBJ2-1,15,-,TRBV2,CASSDSGGPDNEQFF,TGTGCCAGCAGTGATAGCGGGGGGCCCGACAATGAGCAGTTCTTC
TRBD2,TRBJ2-5,14,-,TRBV19,CASSPSGVQETQYF,TGTGCCAGTAGTCCCAGCGGGGTACAAGAGACCCAGTACTTC
-,TRBJ2-2,12,-,TRBV10-3,CATRGQGGELFF,TGTGCCACCAGGGGTCAGGGCGGGGAGCTGTTTTTT
TRBD2,TRBJ2-5,17,-,TRBV5-1,CASSLLLGGGAGEAQYF,TGCGCCAGCAGCTTGTTGCTGGGCGGGGGGGCCGGTGAGGCCCAGTACTTC
TRBD1,TRBJ2-1,14,-,TRBV28,CASRAGTGRNEQFF,TGTGCCAGCAGGGCCGGGACAGGGAGGAATGAGCAGTTCTTC
-,TRBJ1-6,17,few,TRBV28,CASSFSLIFSYNSPLHF,TGTGCCAGCAGTTTTAGCCTTATTTTCTCCTATAATTCACCCCTCCACTTT
-,TRBJ2-7,14,few,TRBV28,CASSLLGGVYEQYF,TGTGCCAGCAGTTTGTTAGGAGGAGTCTACGAGCAGTACTTC
-,TRBJ1-6,13,-,TRBV6-1,CASSPRRNSPLHF,TGTGCCAGCAGTCCCCGGAGAAATTCACCCCTCCACTTT
TRBD2,TRBJ2-3,17,-,TRBV18,CASSPPKGDSGSDTQYF,TGTGCCAGCTCACCACCGAAAGGGGATAGCGGGTCAGATACGCAGTATTTT
TRBD2,TRBJ2-1,16,-,TRBV7-9,CASSLVAGAAYNEQFF,TGTGCCAGCAGCCTGGTAGCGGGCGCCGCCTACAATGAGCAGTTCTTC
TRBD1,TRBJ2-2,17,few,TRBV7-6,CASSLSHGTGPTGELFF,TGTGCCAGCAGCCTATCCCACGGGACAGGGCCCACCGGGGAGCTGTTTTTT
-,TRBJ2-7,14,-,TRBV6-5,CASSRGLKAYEQYF,TGTGCCAGCAGCCGCGGACTGAAGGCCTACGAGCAGTACTTC
TRBD1,TRBJ1-2,12,-,TRBV2,CATGTENYGYTF,TGTGCCACCGGGACAGAGAACTATGGCTACACCTTC
-,TRBJ2-7,13,-,TRBV5-4,CASSLRGHYEQYF,TGTGCCAGCAGCTTGAGGGGACACTACGAGCAGTACTTC
-,TRBJ2-7,10,few,TRBV20-1,CSARLYEQYF,TGCAGTGCTAGACTTTACGAGCAGTACTTC
TRBD2,TRBJ2-7,15,-,TRBV6-5,CASSRTGTSLGEQYF,TGTGCCAGCAGTCGAACCGGGACTAGTCTGGGCGAGCAGTACTTC
-,TRBJ1-2,14,-,TRBV15,CATSGRGAINGYTF,TGTGCCACCAGCGGTCGAGGCGCTATTAATGGCTACACCTTC
TRBD1,TRBJ1-3,16,-,TRBV6-6,CASRGRTGDSGNTIYF,TGTGCCAGCAGGGGAAGGACAGGGGACTCTGGAAACACCATATATTTT
-,TRBJ2-7,11,-,TRBV25-1,CASGLPYEQYF,TGTGCCAGCGGACTTCCCTACGAGCAGTACTTC
-,TRBJ1-1,16,-,TRBV5-1,CASSLSGVVQDTEAFF,TGCGCCAGCAGCTTGTCGGGGGTAGTTCAGGACACTGAAGCTTTCTTT
TRBD1,TRBJ2-7,11,-,TRBV29-1,CSVVRGYEQCF,TGCAGCGTTGTCAGGGGGTACGAGCAGTGCTTC
TRBD1,TRBJ2-3,15,-,TRBV19,CASSLQGAGTDTQYF,TGTGCCAGTAGTTTACAGGGGGCTGGCACAGATACGCAGTATTTT
TRBD2,TRBJ2-1,13,-,TRBV6-6,CASSGGGDSEQFF,TGTGCCAGCAGTGGCGGGGGGGACAGTGAGCAGTTCTTC
-,TRBJ1-2,14,-,TRBV11-2,CASSRTEHNYGYTF,TGTGCCAGCAGCAGGACAGAACATAACTATGGCTACACCTTC
-,TRBJ1-5,16,-,TRBV2,CASSRGGVIADQPQHF,TGTGCCAGCAGTAGAGGCGGGGTAATCGCCGATCAGCCCCAGCATTTT
-,TRBJ2-7,15,-,TRBV18,CASSSFRTLDYEQYF,TGTGCCAGCTCATCATTCCGAACCTTAGACTACGAGCAGTACTTC
TRBD1,TRBJ1-4,15,-,TRBV19,CASADRGRGNEKLFF,TGTGCCAGTGCGGACAGGGGGCGCGGTAATGAAAAACTGTTTTTT